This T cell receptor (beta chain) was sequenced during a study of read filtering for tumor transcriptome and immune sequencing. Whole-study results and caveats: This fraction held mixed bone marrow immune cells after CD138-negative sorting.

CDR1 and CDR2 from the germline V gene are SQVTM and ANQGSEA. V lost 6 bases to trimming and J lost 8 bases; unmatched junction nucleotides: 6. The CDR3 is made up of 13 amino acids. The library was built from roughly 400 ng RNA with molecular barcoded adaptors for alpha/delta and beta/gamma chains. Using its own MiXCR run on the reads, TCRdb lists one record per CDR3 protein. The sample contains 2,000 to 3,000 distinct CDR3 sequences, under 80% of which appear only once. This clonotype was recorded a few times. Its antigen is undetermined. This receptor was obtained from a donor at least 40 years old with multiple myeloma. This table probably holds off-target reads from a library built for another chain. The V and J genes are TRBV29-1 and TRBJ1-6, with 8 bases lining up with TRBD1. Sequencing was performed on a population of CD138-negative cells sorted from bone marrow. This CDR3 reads CSVRQGRDSPLHF. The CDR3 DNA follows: TGCAGCGTGAGACAGGGGCGGGATTCACCCCTCCACTTT.